This TCR beta chain was obtained from a study of T cells expressing NK-cell markers. The wider study: It was sorted CD3+CD56-NKG2C+, CD3+CD56+NKG2C- and CD3+CD56+NKG2C+ T cells that provided the TCR beta repertoires.

As for this clonotype: The antigen remains unidentified.

UMIs accompanied the 5'RACE template switching by which TCR beta cDNA was made. TCRdb re-called the 5' RACE reads and shows each CDR3 protein once, DNA omitted. In all, the sample yields tens of thousands of distinct CDR3 sequences. CDR1 is MNHEY and CDR2 is SVGEGT in the germline V gene. CDR3 size: 15 residues. Findings of the study overall: Expanded NKG2C+ T cell clones were not confirmed as HCMV-specific. Of the CD8+ T cell pool in about 6 donors, about 1.0-7.0% was accounted for by dominant NKG2C+ clonotypes.

The rearrangement joins TRBV6-2 or TRBV6-3 to TRBJ2-5; TCRdb's D call of TRBD2 is untestable without DNA. Sequenced input: blood T cells: a sorted CD56 or NKG2C T cell subset, CD4+ or CD8+ T cells, or bulk PBMC T cells (not recorded which). The source is a man between 18 and 69 years old in good health. This chain's CDR3 is CASSYRLEGIETQYF.